This T cell receptor (beta chain) came from a study of cytomegalovirus exposure and HLA in healthy donors. Study-level information: Researchers found that around 80% of under 450 genotyped donors fell within the Caucasian-associated ancestry cluster.

Study findings and constraints: The authors excluded some V segments, including TRBV6-2 and TRBV6-3, as indistinguishable. Near-uniform donor sequencing depth was presumed by presence/absence analyses.

Note on this clone: What it binds is unknown.

The PCR used 60 Vbeta and 13 Jbeta primers. Here immunoSEQ multiplex PCR was the method, and the copy in TCRdb shows in-frame clones only, minus some. The sample lists 150,000 or so clones; roughly 74% were seen once. The CDR3 runs 15 residues. V shed 4 bases and J 4 bases; nucleotides not matched to a gene: 6. Germline CDR1 and CDR2: MNHEY and SVGAGI. The chain couples TRBV6-5 to TRBJ1-4, with 7 bases aligning to TRBD1. Sequencing used PBMCs. This sequence was found in a man aged 18 to 30 in good health and CMV-seronegative. The CDR3 region has the DNA TGTGCCAGCAGTTCCATGACAGGGTTTAATGAAAAACTGTTTTTT. Amino acids: CASSSMTGFNEKLFF.